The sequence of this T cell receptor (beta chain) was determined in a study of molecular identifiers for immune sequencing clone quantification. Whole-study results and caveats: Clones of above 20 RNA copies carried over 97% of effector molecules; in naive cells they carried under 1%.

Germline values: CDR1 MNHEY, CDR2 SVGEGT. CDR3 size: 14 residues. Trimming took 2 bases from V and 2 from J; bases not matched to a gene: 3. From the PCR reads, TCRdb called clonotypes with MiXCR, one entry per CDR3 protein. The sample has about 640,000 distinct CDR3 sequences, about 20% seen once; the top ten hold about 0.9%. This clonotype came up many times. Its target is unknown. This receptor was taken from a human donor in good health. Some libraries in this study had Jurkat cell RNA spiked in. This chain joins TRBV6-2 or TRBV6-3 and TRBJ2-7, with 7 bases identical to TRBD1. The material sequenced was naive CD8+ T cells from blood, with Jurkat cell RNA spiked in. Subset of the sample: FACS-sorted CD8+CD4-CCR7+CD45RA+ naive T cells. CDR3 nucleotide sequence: TGTGCCAGCAGTTACACAGGGACAGCCTACGAGCAGTACTTC. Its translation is CASSYTGTAYEQYF.